This TCR beta chain derives from a study of T cell responses to AZD1222 COVID-19 vaccine. Study-level points and caveats: Regions 160-218 and 743-854 held dominance among vaccine-associated CD4 TCRs, which spanned spike. Donors were largely white British and mainly female; clonal diversity was possibly underestimated. In all cases, repertoires were sampled only after the peak T cell response.

The table came from immunoSEQ multiplex PCR; TCRdb's copy has only in-frame clones and leaves some out. This table holds some 170,000 clones, 90% to 95% found once. This clone has more than one count but fewer than ten. The antigen remains undetermined. The CDR3 consists of 14 residues. V shed 0 bases and J shed 5 bases, with 7 bases lying between them. Germline-derived CDR1 and CDR2 are MGHRA and YSYEKL. The J gene is TRBJ2-2, the V gene TRBV4-1, with a possible D match to TRBD2 (5 bases). Material: peripheral blood, obtained on day 0 of AZD1222 vaccination. This TCR was recovered from an adult in good health. The DNA for the CDR3 is TGCGCCAGCAGCCAAGAAGGACTTACCGGGGAGCTGTTTTTT. Its protein product is CASSQEGLTGELFF.